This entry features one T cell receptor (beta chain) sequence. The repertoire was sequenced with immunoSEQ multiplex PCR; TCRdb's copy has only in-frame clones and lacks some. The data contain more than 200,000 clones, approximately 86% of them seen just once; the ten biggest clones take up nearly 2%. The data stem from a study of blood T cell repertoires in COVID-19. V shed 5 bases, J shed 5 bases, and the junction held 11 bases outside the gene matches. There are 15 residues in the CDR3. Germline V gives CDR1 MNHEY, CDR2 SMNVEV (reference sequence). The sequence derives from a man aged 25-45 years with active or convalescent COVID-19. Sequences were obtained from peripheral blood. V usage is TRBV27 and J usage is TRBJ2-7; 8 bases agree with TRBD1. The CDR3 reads CASSNGRQGKNEQYF. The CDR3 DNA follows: TGTGCCAGCAGTAATGGTCGACAGGGGAAAAACGAGCAGTACTTC.